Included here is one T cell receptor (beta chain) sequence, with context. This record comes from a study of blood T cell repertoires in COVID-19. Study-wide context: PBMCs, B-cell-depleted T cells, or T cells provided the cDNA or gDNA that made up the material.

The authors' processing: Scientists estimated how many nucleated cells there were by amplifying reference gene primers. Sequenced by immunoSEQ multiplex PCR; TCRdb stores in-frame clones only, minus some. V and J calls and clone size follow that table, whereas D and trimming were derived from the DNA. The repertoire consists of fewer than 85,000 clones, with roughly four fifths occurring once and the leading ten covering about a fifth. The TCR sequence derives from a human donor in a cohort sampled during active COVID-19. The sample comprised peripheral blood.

CDR3 protein: CASSLFQAGNEKLFF. In nucleotides, the CDR3 is TGTGCCAGCAGTTTGTTCCAGGCGGGAAATGAAAAACTGTTTTTT. The genes are TRBV27 and TRBJ1-4; no reliable D call. This CDR3 is 15 amino acids long. The ends were cut back, 3 bases at V and 5 bases at J, with 13 bases in the middle. The germline CDR1 and CDR2 sequences are MNHEY and SMNVEV (reference sequence). The complete variable domain, with remaining parts taken from reference TRBV27 and TRBJ1-4, reads EAQVTQNPRYLITVTGKKLTVTCSQNMNHEYMSWYRQDPGLGLRQIYYSMNVEVTDKGDVPEGYKVSRKEKRNFPLILESPSPNQTSLYFCASSLFQAGNEKLFFGSGTQLSVL.